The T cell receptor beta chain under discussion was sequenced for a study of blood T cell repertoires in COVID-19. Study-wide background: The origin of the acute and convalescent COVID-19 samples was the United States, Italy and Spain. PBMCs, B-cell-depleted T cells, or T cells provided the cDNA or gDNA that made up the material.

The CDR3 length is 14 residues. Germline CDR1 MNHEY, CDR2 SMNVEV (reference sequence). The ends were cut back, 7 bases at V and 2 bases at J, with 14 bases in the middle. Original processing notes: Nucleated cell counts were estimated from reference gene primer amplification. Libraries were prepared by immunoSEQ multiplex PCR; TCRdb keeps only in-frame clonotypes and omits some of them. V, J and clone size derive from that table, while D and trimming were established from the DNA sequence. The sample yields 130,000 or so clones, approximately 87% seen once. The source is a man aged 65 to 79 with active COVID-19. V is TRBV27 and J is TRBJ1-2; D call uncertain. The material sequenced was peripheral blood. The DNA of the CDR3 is TGTGCCAGCAAGTCGTCCGCAGGAAACTATGGCTACACCTTC. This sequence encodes CASKSSAGNYGYTF.